Below are 20 T cell receptor beta chains sequenced from a single sample in a study of neoadjuvant anti-PD-1 for oral cavity cancer. Time point here: after neoadjuvant nivolumab, at surgical resection. Assay used: immunoSEQ multiplex PCR; TCRdb lists only in-frame clones, some missing. The sample includes over 13,000 clones, roughly 73% of them seen just once. This specimen was PBMCs, taken after nivolumab (anti-PD-1) treatment. These receptors originate from a person aged 40 to 85 with oral cavity squamous cell carcinoma.

The V gene is TRBV2, the J gene TRBJ2-2, with 7 nucleotides matching TRBD2. This CDR3 is 16 amino acids long. With V trimmed by 7 bases and J by 3 bases, 11 bases remained unmatched. Germline V gene lookup returns CDR1 SNHLY and CDR2 FYNNEI. The CDR3 region is CASTPRAGEDTGELFF. DNA for the CDR3: TGTGCCAGCACCCCGAGGGCGGGAGAGGACACCGGGGAGCTGTTTTTT.

The chain's CDR3 is CASSYLLGAGRYGYTF. DNA for the CDR3: TGTGCCAGCAGTTACTTGTTGGGGGCAGGGAGGTATGGCTACACCTTC. J is TRBJ1-2 and V is TRBV6-5; TRBD1 is a possible D gene (6 bases). Per the germline V gene, CDR1 is MNHEY and CDR2 is SVGAGI. The CDR3 runs to 16 residues. Trimming left V 1 base short and J 5 bases short, with 17 bases between.

This chain links TRBV5-4 with TRBJ2-7, with 8 bases lining up with TRBD2. V gave up 2 bases and J gave up 6 bases; unmatched junction bases: 10. This CDR3 is 15 amino acids long. The germline CDR1 and CDR2 sequences are SGHNT and YYREEE (reference sequence). CDR3 bases: TGTGCCAGCAGCTTTGGAGCGGGAGTTTCCGCCGAGCAGTACTTC. Amino acids: CASSFGAGVSAEQYF.

This rearrangement joins TRBV30 to TRBJ2-6; D remains unclear. V was shortened by 2 bases and J by 2 bases, with 10 bases between the two germline ends. CDR3 length: 15 amino acids. Germline CDR1 and CDR2: GTSNPN and SVGIG (reference sequence). This chain's CDR3 is CAWSRQFTGANVLTF. DNA for the CDR3: TGTGCCTGGAGTCGGCAGTTTACTGGGGCCAACGTCCTGACTTTC.

This clone appeared a few times. The genes are TRBV5-6 and TRBJ1-5; D gene ambiguous. The germline CDR1 and CDR2 sequences are SGHDT and YYEEEE. The CDR3 is 14 residues long. The V end lost 2 bases, the J end lost 1 base, and 7 bases lay between the germline ends. The chain's CDR3 is CASSFADSNQPQHF. The CDR3 DNA sequence: TGTGCCAGCAGCTTTGCGGACAGCAATCAGCCCCAGCATTTT. Full variable domain (remainder filled in from reference TRBV5-6 and TRBJ1-5): DAGVTQSPTHLIKTRGQQVTLRCSPKSGHDTVSWYQQALGQGPQFIFQYYEEEERQRGNFPDRFSGHQFPNYSSELNVNALLLGDSALYLCASSFADSNQPQHFGDGTRLSIL.

This clone was observed a handful of times. V gene TRBV9 combines with J gene TRBJ2-1, with D perhaps TRBD1 (5 bases). There are 14 residues in the CDR3. Germline-derived CDR1 and CDR2 are SGDLS and YYNGEE. The V and J ends lost 4 bases and 1 base respectively, with 9 bases between them. CDR3 DNA: TGTGCCAGCAGCTCAACAGGATCCTACAATGAGCAGTTCTTC. Translation: CASSSTGSYNEQFF.

The chain combines TRBV4-2 with TRBJ2-3; 8 bases map to TRBD2. Germline CDR1 reads LGHNA; CDR2 reads YNFKEQ. The J segment lost 4 bases and the V segment lost 4 bases, leaving 7 bases of the junction unmatched. The CDR3 consists of 15 residues. For the CDR3, the DNA is TGTGCCAGCAGCCCAGCCAGCGGGAGTGCAGATACGCAGTATTTT. It translates to CASSPASGSADTQYF.

The chain recombines TRBV5-1 with TRBJ2-6, with D possibly TRBD1 on 6 matching bases. V was trimmed by 2 bases and J by 0 bases, leaving 6 bases between them. Germline V gene lookup returns CDR1 SGHRS and CDR2 YFSETQ. The CDR3 has 15 amino acids. The CDR3 DNA is TGCGCCAGCAGCTTACAGGGCTCTGGGGCCAACGTCCTGACTTTC. This translates into CASSLQGSGANVLTF.

This clone was found once. The V call is TRBV15, the J call TRBJ2-5; tentative D call: TRBD2 (5 bases). Germline V lookup: CDR1 LNHNV, CDR2 YYDKDF (reference sequence). The V gene lost 1 base and the J gene lost 5 bases, with 8 bases spanning the gap. The CDR3 is 13 amino acids. The CDR3 sequence: CATSRASGETQYF. CDR3 DNA: TGTGCCACCAGCAGAGCAAGCGGCGAGACCCAGTACTTC.

The V and J genes are TRBV7-3 and TRBJ2-1, with 9 nucleotides matching TRBD2. V lost 1 base and J lost 8; bases outside the gene matches: 15. CDR1 and CDR2 (germline): SGHTA, FQGTGA. The CDR3 has 18 residues. For the CDR3, the DNA is TGTGCCAGCAGCTTAAATATAGCTAGCGGGACCCTTGTCCATGAGCAGTTCTTC. As protein: CASSLNIASGTLVHEQFF.

CDR3 coding DNA: TGTGCCAGCAGCCTCGACAGGGGGCGCGGCGGTGAAAAACTGTTTTTT. As protein: CASSLDRGRGGEKLFF. J is TRBJ1-4 and V is TRBV2; 10 bases agree with TRBD1. CDR1 and CDR2 from the germline V gene are SNHLY and FYNNEI. This CDR3 has 16 amino acids. V dropped 6 bases and J dropped 7; count of bases not matched to a gene: 11.

This clone was observed a few times. This rearrangement joins TRBV28 to TRBJ2-7, with 7 bases that match TRBD1. The CDR3 consists of 21 residues. The junction had 29 bases not matched to a gene; V was cut back by 4 bases and J by 5 bases. Per the germline V gene, CDR1 is MDHEN and CDR2 is SYDVKM. CDR3 coding DNA: TGTGCCAGCAGTTCCAGTCAACCCCTTTCGTATGCCGGCCAAGGGGGCGACGAGCAGTACTTC. The encoded protein is CASSSSQPLSYAGQGGDEQYF. Looking up the rest from reference TRBV28 and TRBJ2-7 gives the full variable domain: DVKVTQSSRYLVKRTGEKVFLECVQDMDHENMFWYRQDPGLGLRLIYFSYDVKMKEKGDIPEGYSVSREKKERFSLILESASTNQTSMYLCASSSSQPLSYAGQGGDEQYFGPGTRLTVT.

The V gene is TRBV7-2, the J gene TRBJ2-2; a possible D gene is TRBD1 (6 bases). Germline V gives CDR1 SGHTA, CDR2 FQGNSA. There are 17 residues in the CDR3. V dropped 3 bases and J dropped 1 base, with 15 bases sitting between them. The CDR3 bases are TGTGCCAGCAGCTTTATTTACGGGACAATGAACACCGGGGAGCTGTTTTTT. It translates to CASSFIYGTMNTGELFF.

The chain links TRBV18 to TRBJ2-3; 9 nucleotides match TRBD1. Germline lookup yields CDR1 KGHSH and CDR2 LQKENI. The CDR3 runs 15 residues. Trimming at V came to 3 bases and at J to 5 bases, leaving 6 bases not matched to a gene. CDR3 bases: TGTGCCAGCTCACCGCCGGGACAGGGAGTAGATACGCAGTATTTT. Amino acid sequence: CASSPPGQGVDTQYF.

This clone has more than one count but fewer than ten. The chain recombines TRBV28 with TRBJ2-7, with D unclear. Per germline, CDR1 MDHEN and CDR2 SYDVKM. The CDR3 consists of 15 residues. The ends were cut back, 6 bases at V and 4 bases at J, with 19 bases in the middle. CDR3 residues: CASSPPGHDSYEQYF. In nucleotides, the CDR3 is TGTGCCAGCAGCCCCCCCGGCCACGACTCGTACGAGCAGTACTTC. Combining the CDR3 with reference TRBV28 and TRBJ2-7 gives the whole variable domain DVKVTQSSRYLVKRTGEKVFLECVQDMDHENMFWYRQDPGLGLRLIYFSYDVKMKEKGDIPEGYSVSREKKERFSLILESASTNQTSMYLCASSPPGHDSYEQYFGPGTRLTVT.

This sequence joins TRBV10-3 and TRBJ2-1; 8 bases are a match to TRBD2. CDR3 length equals 16 residues. Germline lookup yields CDR1 ENHRY and CDR2 SYGVKD. V gave up 0 bases and J gave up 1 base; unmatched junction bases: 2. In DNA form, the CDR3 reads TGTGCCATCAGTGAGTCAACGGGAGGGTCCTACAATGAGCAGTTCTTC. This encodes CAISESTGGSYNEQFF.

The chain has TRBV30 and TRBJ1-5; no reliable D call. This CDR3 region has 12 residues. Trimming stripped 0 bases from V and 3 bases from J, with 3 bases between. Germline V gene lookup returns CDR1 GTSNPN and CDR2 SVGIG (reference sequence). CDR3 amino acids: CAWSVPNQPQHF. DNA of the CDR3: TGTGCCTGGAGTGTTCCCAATCAGCCCCAGCATTTT. The full variable domain, in which reference TRBV30 and TRBJ1-5 provide the parts outside the CDR3, is SQTIHQWPATLVQPVGSPLSLECTVEGTSNPNLYWYRQAAGRGLQLLFYSVGIGQISSEVPQNLSASRPQDRQFILSSKKLLLSDSGFYLCAWSVPNQPQHFGDGTRLSIL.

The J gene is TRBJ2-3, the V gene TRBV2; perhaps D is TRBD1 or TRBD2 (6 bases each). CDR3 size: 11 residues. Germline CDR1 and CDR2: SNHLY and FYNNEI. CDR3 region: CAGGLTDTQYF. CDR3 coding DNA: TGTGCAGGGGGGCTCACAGATACGCAGTATTTT. The whole variable domain, filled in from reference TRBV2 and TRBJ2-3, reads EPEVTQTPSHQVTQMGQEVILRCVPISNHLYFYWYRQILGQKVEFLVSFYNNEISEKSEIFDDQFSVERPDGSNFTLKIRSTKLEDSAMYFCAGGLTDTQYFGPGTRLTVL.

This chain links TRBV5-6 with TRBJ1-5; 8 bases align to TRBD1. CDR3 length equals 16 residues. Germline lookup yields CDR1 SGHDT and CDR2 YYEEEE. The V gene end was trimmed by 4 bases and the J gene end by 2 bases; junction bases not matched to a gene: 8. CDR3: CASSAQGAKGNQPQHF. For the CDR3, the DNA is TGTGCCAGCAGCGCCCAGGGGGCGAAGGGCAATCAGCCCCAGCATTTT.

The chain links TRBV5-6 to TRBJ1-1; unclear D gene. Germline loops: CDR1 SGHDT, CDR2 YYEEEE. V lost 0 bases and J 5 bases, leaving 8 bases between the germline ends. The CDR3 contains 13 residues. CDR3 bases: TGTGCCAGCAGCTTGGATCCGGGAACTGAAGCTTTCTTT. Its protein is CASSLDPGTEAFF.